This TCR beta chain was recovered during a study of blood T cell repertoires in COVID-19. Study-wide background: The origin of the acute and convalescent COVID-19 samples was the United States, Italy and Spain. Nucleic acid was either cDNA or gDNA, and it came from T cells, B-cell-depleted T cells, or PBMCs.

This clone was detected a few times. Other DNA sequences within the sample encode an identical CDR3. Original processing notes: Amplification with reference gene primers provided the estimates of nucleated cell counts. This table comes from immunoSEQ multiplex PCR, and its TCRdb copy is limited to in-frame clones, with some not included. V and J calls and clone size follow that table, whereas D and trimming were derived from the DNA. This table holds about 50,000 clones, more than 70% found once. The sequence was obtained from a man aged 60 to 69 with acute or convalescent COVID-19. Sequencing was carried out using peripheral blood.

The CDR3: CSASRQGAGQPQHF. CDR3 in DNA: TGCAGTGCTAGTCGGCAGGGGGCAGGTCAGCCCCAGCATTTT. The chain combines TRBV20-1 with TRBJ1-5; 8 bases are shared with TRBD1. V shed 3 bases and J 6 bases; nucleotides not matched to a gene: 7. The germline V gene encodes CDR1 DFQATT and CDR2 SNEGSKA (reference sequence). CDR3 length: 14 residues.